What follows are 16 T cell receptor beta chains derived from one specimen sequenced in a study of T cell repertoires in cytomegalovirus infection. TCRdb reprocessed the reads via MiXCR and lists one record per CDR3 protein. This table has more than 150,000 distinct CDR3 sequences, roughly a fifth appearing once. The sample comprised PBMCs. These receptors came from a human donor in good health (CMV status not recorded). Some clones in this sample may be carry-over from other donors' samples.

The chain combines TRBV13 with TRBJ2-7; 11 bases align to TRBD1. This CDR3 spans 16 amino acids. The germline CDR1 and CDR2 sequences are PRHDT and FYEKMQ (reference sequence). V lost 4 bases and J lost 6; bases outside the gene matches: 11. DNA of the CDR3: TGTGCCAGCAGCTCCTCTCGGACAGGGGGCAGGAGCGAGCAGTACTTC. It encodes CASSSSRTGGRSEQYF.

This clonotype was seen more than once but under ten times. In DNA, the CDR3 is TGCGCCAGCAGCTTTCGGGGGTACGAGACCCAGTACTTC. This sequence encodes CASSFRGYETQYF. The genes are TRBV5-1 and TRBJ2-5; D may be TRBD2 (6 bases). Looked up from germline, CDR1 is SGHRS and CDR2 is YFSETQ. V was pared by 2 bases and J by 5 bases, with 10 bases between. The CDR3 has 13 residues.

This clonotype was seen only a few times. The V call is TRBV7-3, the J call TRBJ2-5; D not certain. The germline gives CDR1 SGHTA, CDR2 FQGTGA. CDR3 length: 13 residues. V was cut by 5 bases and J by 5 bases, with 12 bases left in between. The CDR3 DNA reads TGTGCCAGCAGCCCTGGTTCCTTGGAGACCCAGTACTTC. It is translated as CASSPGSLETQYF.

V is TRBV12-3 or TRBV12-4 and J is TRBJ1-1; the D is unclear. Deletions cut 6 bases from V and 1 base from J, with 9 bases between. The CDR3 length is 13 residues. Written as DNA, the CDR3 is TGTGCCAGCAGCCGTAAAACGAACACTGAAGCTTTCTTT. This encodes CASSRKTNTEAFF.

The sample holds many counts of this clonotype. The gene calls are TRBV7-2 and TRBJ2-7, with a tentative D call TRBD2 (6 bases). V lost 1 base and J lost 7, with 14 bases in between. Per the germline V gene, CDR1 is SGHTA and CDR2 is FQGNSA. CDR3 length: 14 amino acids. The CDR3 sequence is CASSLVGTSGEQYF. The CDR3 bases are TGTGCCAGCAGCTTAGTCGGGACTTCGGGAGAGCAGTACTTC.

V and J are TRBV6-5 and TRBJ1-6; D is possibly TRBD1 (5 bases). The germline V gene encodes CDR1 MNHEY and CDR2 SVGAGI. Trimming left V 2 bases short and J 0 bases short, with 14 bases between. The length of the CDR3 is 18 residues. CDR3 sequence reads: CASSYEAGGSSYNSPLHF. DNA for the CDR3: TGTGCCAGCAGTTACGAGGCGGGGGGAAGCTCCTATAATTCACCCCTCCACTTT.

This clonotype was counted at least ten times. For the CDR3, the DNA is TGTGCCAGCAGCTCGGGACCGCCTAGCACAGATACGCAGTATTTT. Its translation is CASSSGPPSTDTQYF. The chain has TRBV7-9 and TRBJ2-3; D may be TRBD1 or TRBD2 (5 bases each). V was clipped by 4 bases and J by 0 bases, with 11 bases between them. The CDR3 sequence is 15 residues long. Germline loops: CDR1 SEHNR, CDR2 FQNEAQ (reference sequence). The full variable domain, its missing parts supplied by reference TRBV7-9 and TRBJ2-3, is DTGVSQNPRHKITKRGQNVTFRCDPISEHNRLYWYRQTLGQGPEFLTYFQNEAQLEKSRLLSDRFSAERPKGSFSTLEIQRTEQGDSAMYLCASSSGPPSTDTQYFGPGTRLTVL.

As to this clonotype: A much more abundant neighbour one base away suggests this may be a read error. The V and J genes are TRBV4-1 and TRBJ2-1; D is unclear. This CDR3 is built from 16 residues. CDR1 and CDR2 (germline): MGHRA, YSYEKL. The CDR3 coding sequence is TGCGTCAGCAGCCAATTGGGTTTTCTTTCGGCCAATGAGCAGTTCTTC. It yields the protein CVSSQLGFLSANEQFF.

The rearrangement uses TRBV11-3 and TRBJ2-1, with a weak D call TRBD2 (6 bases). Germline assignment: CDR1 SGHNT and CDR2 YENEEA. V lost 6 bases to trimming and J lost 10 bases, with 13 bases between them. The CDR3 is made up of 12 amino acids. CDR3 DNA: TGTGCCAGCAGGAAGGGAGGATCCGAGCAGTTCTTC. Translating gives CASRKGGSEQFF.

The V and J genes are TRBV29-1 and TRBJ2-2; D is unclear. V lost 6 bases, J lost 5 bases, and 10 bases lay in between. The length of the CDR3 is 12 residues. Germline CDR1 is SQVTM and CDR2 is ANQGSEA. The CDR3 protein is CSVGMGTGELFF. The CDR3, as DNA: TGCAGCGTGGGGATGGGTACCGGGGAGCTGTTTTTT.

V gene TRBV7-9 combines with J gene TRBJ2-7; D is possibly TRBD1 (6 bases). V was shortened by 5 bases and J by 6 bases, with 17 bases between the two germline ends. Germline V gene data show CDR1 as SEHNR and CDR2 as FQNEAQ (reference sequence). The CDR3 is made up of 14 amino acids. CDR3 bases: TGTGCCAGCAGCATTCCGGGACACCCAGTCGAGCAGTACTTC. It encodes CASSIPGHPVEQYF.

The chain combines TRBV4-1 with TRBJ1-1; no clear D gene. V was cut by 4 bases and J by 1 base, with 10 bases left in between. This CDR3 has 14 amino acids. Germline-derived CDR1 and CDR2 are MGHRA and YSYEKL. CDR3 DNA: TGCGCCAGCAGCCTACTGATCGGGAACACTGAAGCTTTCTTT. This encodes CASSLLIGNTEAFF.

This clonotype was observed at least ten times. This rearrangement joins TRBV7-9 to TRBJ2-6, with 8 bases aligning to TRBD1. After removal of 4 bases from V and 4 bases from J, the junction contained 9 bases not matched to a gene. There are 17 residues in the CDR3. Germline V gene sequence: CDR1 SEHNR, CDR2 FQNEAQ (reference sequence). The CDR3 region has the DNA TGTGCCAGCAGCTCGCAGGGGGCGCCCCTCGGGGCCAACGTCCTGACTTTC. The encoded protein is CASSSQGAPLGANVLTF. Full variable domain (remainder filled in from reference TRBV7-9 and TRBJ2-6): DTGVSQNPRHKITKRGQNVTFRCDPISEHNRLYWYRQTLGQGPEFLTYFQNEAQLEKSRLLSDRFSAERPKGSFSTLEIQRTEQGDSAMYLCASSSQGAPLGANVLTFGAGSRLTVL.

The table lists this clonotype with many counts. V is TRBV7-2 and J is TRBJ2-6, with no clear D. The germline V gene has CDR1 SGHTA and CDR2 FQGNSA. The ends were cut back, 8 bases at V and 4 bases at J, with 9 bases in the middle. The CDR3 length is 13 residues. The CDR3 sequence: CASPRAGANVLTF. In DNA, the CDR3 is TGTGCCAGCCCCCGTGCCGGGGCCAACGTCCTGACTTTC.

This clonotype came up a few times. The V gene is TRBV20-1, the J gene TRBJ2-3; 7 bases line up with TRBD2. The junction had 11 bases not matched to a gene; V was cut back by 0 bases and J by 2 bases. This CDR3 comprises 17 residues. Germline V gene lookup returns CDR1 DFQATT and CDR2 SNEGSKA (reference sequence). The CDR3 spells CSARDPGASGITDTQYF. CDR3 DNA sequence: TGCAGTGCTAGAGATCCCGGGGCTAGCGGAATCACAGATACGCAGTATTTT.

The genes are TRBV29-1 and TRBJ1-1; D possibly corresponds to TRBD1 (6 bases). This CDR3 spans 11 amino acids. Per the germline V gene, CDR1 is SQVTM and CDR2 is ANQGSEA. V was shortened by 6 bases and J by 4 bases, with 9 bases between the two germline ends. CDR3 protein: CSVGAGTEAFF. The CDR3 coding sequence is TGCAGCGTGGGGGCGGGCACTGAAGCTTTCTTT.